Shown below are 28 T cell receptor beta chains from a single sample sequenced in a study of T-cell reconstitution after alpha-beta-depleted transplantation in children. Unique molecular identifiers were incorporated into the prepared TCRbeta library. TCRdb redid the calling of the PCR reads with MiXCR, one entry per CDR3 protein. The table includes hundreds of thousands of distinct CDR3 sequences, over 10% detected once. The specimen comprised PBMCs, mostly from graft donor cells, sampled 360 days after TCRalphabeta/CD19-depleted stem cell transplant. The receptors originated from a male patient younger than 18 who had a stem cell transplant for acute myeloid leukemia, so the T cells may come from the graft donor.

This clonotype turned up a few times. The chain recombines TRBV20-1 with TRBJ2-3; 7 bases map to TRBD2. The germline V gene encodes CDR1 DFQATT and CDR2 SNEGSKA (reference sequence). The CDR3 totals 14 residues. V was clipped by 4 bases and J by 3 bases; unmatched bases: 7. Here the CDR3 reads CSANVGAGTDTQYF. DNA for the CDR3: TGCAGTGCTAATGTGGGAGCGGGGACAGATACGCAGTATTTT.

This clonotype was picked up a small number of times. The chain uses TRBV27 and TRBJ1-3; no reliable D call. CDR3 length: 18 amino acids. Trimming shortened V by 5 bases and J by 0 bases, and 20 bases separated the two germline ends. Germline V gene data show CDR1 as MNHEY and CDR2 as SMNVEV (reference sequence). CDR3 DNA sequence: TGTGCCAGCAGTCTCTACGGTGGAGGGAGAAGCTCTGGAAACACCATATATTTT. Translating gives CASSLYGGGRSSGNTIYF.

This clonotype was recorded at least ten times. The chain uses TRBV7-2 and TRBJ2-7; the D gene could be TRBD1 or TRBD2 (5 bases each). V gave up 1 base and J gave up 7 bases, with 11 bases separating them. CDR3 length equals 13 residues. The germline gives CDR1 SGHTA, CDR2 FQGNSA. The CDR3 here is CASSLGAGGEQYF. The CDR3 DNA sequence: TGTGCCAGCAGCTTAGGCGCTGGGGGTGAGCAGTACTTC.

This clonotype was detected a few times. The V gene is TRBV4-3, the J gene TRBJ2-7, with 14 positions matching TRBD2. After removal of 4 bases from V and 4 bases from J, the junction contained 9 bases not matched to a gene. There are 17 residues in the CDR3. Germline V gives CDR1 LGHNA, CDR2 YSLEER. This chain's CDR3 is CASSRGTSGSVPYEQYF. The DNA for the CDR3 is TGCGCCAGCAGCCGAGGGACTAGCGGGAGTGTCCCATACGAGCAGTACTTC.

This chain links TRBV27 with TRBJ2-3; D uncertain. This CDR3 has 14 amino acids. Trimming removed 5 bases from V and 3 bases from J, with 12 bases in between. Germline CDR1 reads MNHEY; CDR2 reads SMNVEV (reference sequence). The CDR3 DNA reads TGTGCCAGCAGTGCATACTGGGCGACAGATACGCAGTATTTT. Translated: CASSAYWATDTQYF.

This clonotype showed up just a few times. The chain uses TRBV15 and TRBJ2-7; 8 bases align to TRBD1. V lost 2 bases and J lost 3; bases outside the gene matches: 3. The CDR3 has 14 residues. CDR1 is LNHNV and CDR2 is YYDKDF in the germline V gene (reference sequence). The CDR3 protein is CATSRPGQGYEQYF. CDR3 coding DNA: TGTGCCACCAGCAGACCCGGACAGGGCTACGAGCAGTACTTC.

The V and J genes are TRBV28 and TRBJ2-7, with 10 bases fitting TRBD1. From germline, CDR1 is MDHEN and CDR2 SYDVKM. Losses at the gene ends were 4 bases for V and 5 bases for J; bases not matched to a gene: 11. The CDR3 runs to 16 residues. CDR3 protein: CASSSGDRGGLDEQYF. The CDR3 DNA follows: TGTGCCAGCAGTTCCGGGGACAGGGGTGGATTAGACGAGCAGTACTTC.

V is TRBV7-6 and J is TRBJ1-5; TRBD1 agrees at 7 bases. V was clipped by 2 bases and J by 1 base; unmatched bases: 2. Germline CDR1 is SGHVS and CDR2 is FNYEAQ. The CDR3 runs 15 residues. The CDR3 spells CASSLRTGSNQPQHF. For the CDR3, the DNA is TGTGCCAGCAGCTTAAGGACAGGCAGCAATCAGCCCCAGCATTTT.

This clonotype has a count of ten or more. The gene calls are TRBV5-1 and TRBJ2-5; possible D gene TRBD2, 6 bases. V was pared by 0 bases and J by 3 bases, with 9 bases between. Germline V lookup: CDR1 SGHRS, CDR2 YFSETQ. CDR3 length: 14 residues. As DNA, the CDR3 is TGCGCCAGCAGCTTGGCCGGGAGCGAAGAGACCCAGTACTTC. Protein sequence: CASSLAGSEETQYF.

Comment on this clonotype: One junction end disagrees with the germline gene, perhaps due to a read error. The chain uses TRBV20-1 and TRBJ2-5; 14 positions match TRBD2. From germline, CDR1 is DFQATT and CDR2 SNEGSKA (reference sequence). The CDR3 contains 16 residues. The CDR3 reads CCAQGTSGSGWETQYF. CDR3 nucleotide sequence: TGCTGTGCCCAAGGGACTAGCGGGAGTGGGTGGGAGACCCAGTACTTC.

This clonotype has at least ten counts. The chain joins TRBV6-2 or TRBV6-3 to TRBJ2-7, with 7 bases identical to TRBD1. The CDR3 has 15 amino acids. Germline values: CDR1 MNHEY, CDR2 SVGEGT. The junction had 9 bases not matched to a gene; V was cut back by 5 bases and J by 2 bases. The CDR3 here is CASSPRYGQAYEQYF. In DNA, the CDR3 is TGTGCCAGCAGTCCCCGCTATGGACAGGCCTACGAGCAGTACTTC.

This clonotype has just a few counts. This sequence joins TRBV4-2 and TRBJ2-6; TRBD1 agrees at 11 bases. The length of the CDR3 is 19 residues. CDR1 is LGHNA and CDR2 is YNFKEQ in the germline V gene. V lost 1 base and J lost 4; bases outside the gene matches: 9. Written as DNA, the CDR3 is TGTGCCAGCAGCCAAGGAACAGGGACAGGGGGTTCAGGGGCCAACGTCCTGACTTTC. Encoded protein: CASSQGTGTGGSGANVLTF.

This clonotype was observed a few times. The rearrangement links TRBV7-6 to TRBJ1-6; D may be TRBD1 (5 bases). The V gene's germline CDR1 is SGHVS and CDR2 FNYEAQ. The V and J ends lost 0 bases and 8 bases respectively, with 11 bases between them. The CDR3 sequence is 15 residues long. CDR3 DNA sequence: TGTGCCAGCAGCTTAGCTTCCAGGGTTCATTCACCCCTCCACTTT. This translates into CASSLASRVHSPLHF. Variable domain in full (rest from reference TRBV7-6 and TRBJ1-6): GAGVSQSPRYKVTKRGQDVALRCDPISGHVSLYWYRQALGQGPEFLTYFNYEAQQDKSGLPNDRFSAERPEGSISTLTIQRTEQRDSAMYRCASSLASRVHSPLHFGNGTRLTVT.

The V gene is TRBV7-3, the J gene TRBJ2-1, with D perhaps matching TRBD1 (5 bases). Germline V gives CDR1 SGHTA, CDR2 FQGTGA. V shed 2 bases and J shed 10 bases, with 12 bases lying between them. The CDR3 runs to 13 residues. The CDR3 DNA is TGTGCCAGCAGCTTAGGTGGGGCCATCGAGCAGTTCTTC. It translates to CASSLGGAIEQFF.

The rearrangement uses TRBV12-3 or TRBV12-4 and TRBJ2-2; D is ambiguous. The CDR3 is made up of 15 amino acids. Trimming took 6 bases from V and 5 from J, leaving 16 bases between them. Here the CDR3 DNA reads TGTGCCAGCAGACCCCTGGCGGTAGGGACCGGGGAGCTGTTTTTT. Translated, it gives CASRPLAVGTGELFF.

A few counts support this clonotype. The chain is built from TRBV19 and TRBJ2-3; D remains ambiguous. The CDR3 runs to 14 residues. Between the trimmed V and J ends, which lost 7 bases and 3 bases, there was a span of 14 bases. Germline loops: CDR1 LNHDA, CDR2 SQIVND (reference sequence). CDR3 in amino acids: CASNVGSRTDTQYF. The CDR3 nucleotides are TGTGCCAGTAACGTGGGCTCGAGGACAGATACGCAGTATTTT.

This clonotype has a count of ten or more. The chain has TRBV10-3 and TRBJ2-1; 15 bases fit TRBD2. J gave up 3 bases and V 10 bases, and 13 bases lay outside the gene matches. CDR1 and CDR2 from the germline V gene are ENHRY and SYGVKD. This CDR3 contains 18 residues. The CDR3 nucleotides read TGTGCCAACGGACCGGGACTAGCGGGAGGTGTCGGCTACAATGAGCAGTTCTTC. This gives the protein CANGPGLAGGVGYNEQFF.

This clonotype was counted only a few times. The chain couples TRBV6-2 or TRBV6-3 to TRBJ2-7, with unresolved D. Germline V gene lookup returns CDR1 MNHEY and CDR2 SVGEGT. CDR3 length: 15 amino acids. V lost 0 bases, J lost 2 bases, and 11 bases lay in between. The CDR3 sequence is CASSYSGTTTYEQYF. CDR3 sequence (DNA): TGTGCCAGCAGTTACTCGGGAACTACGACCTACGAGCAGTACTTC.

The V and J genes are TRBV5-6 and TRBJ1-1, with D unresolved. Trimming left V 4 bases short and J 0 bases short, with 10 bases between. This CDR3 spans 14 amino acids. Germline V CDR1 and CDR2: SGHDT, YYEEEE. CDR3 sequence (DNA): TGTGCCAGCAGCCCACCGACAATGAACACTGAAGCTTTCTTT. This encodes CASSPPTMNTEAFF.

This chain joins TRBV20-1 and TRBJ2-1; weak D call: TRBD2 (6 bases). Germline values: CDR1 DFQATT, CDR2 SNEGSKA (reference sequence). The V and J ends lost 3 bases and 4 bases respectively, with 13 bases between them. The CDR3 runs to 14 residues. The CDR3 sequence is CSARRGLPYNEQFF. CDR3 nucleotide sequence: TGCAGTGCTAGGAGGGGACTTCCATACAATGAGCAGTTCTTC.

This clonotype was seen a handful of times. The DNA for the CDR3 is TGCAGTGCCACAAGGACGCTCCACGAGCAGTACTTC. This translates into CSATRTLHEQYF. The chain carries TRBV20-1 and TRBJ2-7, with D hard to call. Germline-derived CDR1 and CDR2 are DFQATT and SNEGSKA (reference sequence). V was cut by 6 bases and J by 5 bases, with 14 bases left in between. The CDR3 consists of 12 residues.

This clonotype has more than one count but fewer than ten. V is TRBV28 and J is TRBJ1-5; 12 nucleotides match TRBD1. There are 14 residues in the CDR3. Unmatched junction bases numbered 3, after V lost 6 bases and J lost 6 bases. CDR1 MDHEN and CDR2 SYDVKM come from the germline V gene. Here the CDR3 reads CASSRDRGRQPQHF. The CDR3 region has the DNA TGTGCCAGCAGCCGGGACAGGGGGCGTCAGCCCCAGCATTTT.

In its sample, this clonotype was seen a few times. The chain carries TRBV29-1 and TRBJ1-2, with TRBD1 matching 8 bases. The CDR3 extends over 15 amino acids. With 4 bases clipped from V and 0 bases from J, the junction kept 7 bases outside the gene matches. The germline V gene encodes CDR1 SQVTM and CDR2 ANQGSEA. Here the CDR3 reads CSVVTGGIANYGYTF. As DNA, the CDR3 is TGCAGCGTTGTCACAGGGGGTATAGCTAACTATGGCTACACCTTC. Full variable domain (remainder filled in from reference TRBV29-1 and TRBJ1-2): SAVISQKPSRDICQRGTSLTIQCQVDSQVTMMFWYRQQPGQSLTLIATANQGSEATYESGFVIDKFPISRPNLTFSTLTVSNMSPEDSSIYLCSVVTGGIANYGYTFGSGTRLTVV.

The chain couples TRBV15 to TRBJ2-6; TRBD1 matches at 9 bases. V trimming: 2 bases; J trimming: 0 bases; junction bases outside the gene matches: 5. The CDR3 has 18 amino acids. In germline, CDR1 is LNHNV, CDR2 YYDKDF (reference sequence). The CDR3 DNA sequence: TGTGCCACCAGCAGATTCGGGACAGGGAGCTCTGGGGCCAACGTCCTGACTTTC. It codes for CATSRFGTGSSGANVLTF.

This clonotype was counted only a few times. V gene TRBV28 combines with J gene TRBJ1-5; TRBD1 aligns across 8 bases. The germline CDR1 and CDR2 sequences are MDHEN and SYDVKM. The CDR3 runs 16 residues. The trim removed 3 bases at V and 4 bases at J, leaving 8 bases unmatched. The CDR3 nucleotides read TGTGCCAGCAGTTTGTTGCAGGGGGCGCTGAATCAGCCCCAGCATTTT. It codes for CASSLLQGALNQPQHF.

This clonotype has more than one count but fewer than ten. The chain has TRBV25-1 and TRBJ2-7, with 10 bases aligning to TRBD2. The V gene's germline CDR1 is MGHDK and CDR2 SYGVNS. The CDR3 has 17 amino acids. V trimming: 2 bases; J trimming: 2 bases; junction bases outside the gene matches: 9. The CDR3 is CASSELSGGGSPYEQYF. For the CDR3, the DNA is TGTGCCAGCAGTGAACTGAGCGGGGGGGGAAGTCCCTACGAGCAGTACTTC.

Only a few counts were recorded for this clonotype. With a much larger clone just one base away, this may be a read error. The chain carries TRBV6-2 or TRBV6-3 and TRBJ2-3; 7 positions agree with TRBD2. CDR1 MNHEY and CDR2 SVGEGT come from the germline V gene. CDR3 length: 14 amino acids. V was pared by 7 bases and J by 0 bases, with 4 bases of the junction left unmatched. CDR3 DNA sequence: TGTGCCAGCATCCTAGCGGAAAGCACAGATACGCAGTATTTT. It codes for CASILAESTDTQYF.

This rearrangement joins TRBV21-1 to TRBJ2-7; TRBD2, the table's D call, lacks a check against the DNA. TRBV21-1 is recorded as a pseudogene. The CDR3 length is 15 residues. In DNA form, the CDR3 reads TGTGCCAGCAGCACCCCCGGGACTAACAAGATCGAGCAGTACTTC. Its protein product is CASSTPGTNKIEQYF.